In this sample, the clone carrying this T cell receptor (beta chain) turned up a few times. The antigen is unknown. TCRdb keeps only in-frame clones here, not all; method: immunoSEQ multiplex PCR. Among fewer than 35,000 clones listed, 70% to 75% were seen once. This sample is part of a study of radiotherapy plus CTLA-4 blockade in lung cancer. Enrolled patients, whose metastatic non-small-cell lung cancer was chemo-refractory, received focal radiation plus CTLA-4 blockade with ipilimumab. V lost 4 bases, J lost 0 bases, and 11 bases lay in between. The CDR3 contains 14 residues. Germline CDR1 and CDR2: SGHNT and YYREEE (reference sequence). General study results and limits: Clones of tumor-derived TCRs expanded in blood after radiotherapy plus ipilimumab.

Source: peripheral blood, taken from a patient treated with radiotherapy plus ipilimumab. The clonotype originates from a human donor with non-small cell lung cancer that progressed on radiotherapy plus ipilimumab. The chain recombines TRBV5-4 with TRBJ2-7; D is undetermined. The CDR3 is CASSPDTSSYEQYF. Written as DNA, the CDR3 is TGTGCCAGCAGCCCCGACACAAGCTCCTACGAGCAGTACTTC.